This T cell receptor beta chain originates from a study of T cell responses to AZD1222 COVID-19 vaccine. A remark on this clone: Antigen: not known.

The germline V and J ends were trimmed by 0 bases and 4 bases, with 7 bases remaining between them. Germline CDR1 reads GTSNPN; CDR2 reads SVGIG (reference sequence). This CDR3 is 12 amino acids long. Method: immunoSEQ multiplex PCR; TCRdb's copy keeps in-frame clones and lacks some. The sample has 150,000 to 200,000 clones; more than 85% are singletons. Study results and limitations: Donors were chiefly white British, with a greater number of females, and clonal diversity was perhaps underestimated.

The specimen was peripheral blood, collected on day 0 of AZD1222 vaccination. This TCR came from an adult in good health. The chain couples TRBV30 to TRBJ2-7; no reliable D call. For the CDR3, the DNA is TGTGCCTGGAGTGTAACCGGTTACGAGCAGTACTTC. This sequence encodes CAWSVTGYEQYF.